This T cell receptor beta chain is drawn from a study of blood T cell repertoires in COVID-19. Across the whole study: COVID-19 samples collected from the United States, Italy and Spain covered acute and convalescent phases. Sources were T cells, B-cell-depleted T cells, or PBMCs; the material itself was cDNA or gDNA.

As processed by the authors: Researchers report that nucleated cell counts were estimated from reference gene primer amplification. The method was immunoSEQ multiplex PCR; TCRdb's version includes in-frame clones alone and lacks a portion of them. That table is the source of V, J and clone size, and D and trimming were worked out from the DNA. The sample comprises some 22,000 clones, 70% to 90% of which are singletons, and under 20% rests with the top ten. A single count supports this clone. The V and J ends lost 0 bases and 0 bases respectively, with 8 bases between them. Germline-derived CDR1 and CDR2 are LNHNV and YYDKDF (reference sequence). CDR3 length: 15 residues.

This chain joins TRBV15 and TRBJ1-2, with a tentative D call TRBD1 (5 bases). The receptor's source is a woman of 80 years or more with acute or convalescent COVID-19. The sequenced sample was peripheral blood. Written as DNA, the CDR3 is TGTGCCACCAGCAGAGACAGGGCTACTAACTATGGCTACACCTTC. Translated, it gives CATSRDRATNYGYTF.